This T cell receptor (beta chain) was profiled in a study of T-cell reconstitution after alpha-beta-depleted transplantation in children. Whole-study findings and limits: Several hundred expanded graft clones reportedly were the source of alpha-beta T cells about two months after transplant. Fresh T-cell production supplied most of the T-cell counts and diversity seen one year after transplant.

The table lists this clonotype with a few counts. Its target is not known. Preparing the TCRbeta library involved the use of unique molecular identifiers. TCRdb re-derived calls from the PCR reads in MiXCR, one entry per CDR3 protein. The data show fewer than 700,000 distinct CDR3 sequences, roughly 13% seen once. The sequencing here drew on PBMCs, mostly from graft donor cells, taken 360 days after TCRalphabeta/CD19-depleted stem cell transplant. The receptor comes from a male patient younger than 18 who had a stem cell transplant for acute myeloid leukemia, so the T cells may come from the graft donor.

Written as DNA, the CDR3 is TGTGCCAGCAGTTTATTGGATAGAGGTGCCGACTACGAGCAGTACTTC. Residues: CASSLLDRGADYEQYF. The rearrangement links TRBV28 to TRBJ2-7, with no clear D. V lost 1 base and J 3 bases, leaving 16 bases between the germline ends. The CDR3 sequence is 16 residues long. Germline CDR1 reads MDHEN; CDR2 reads SYDVKM.